Presented here are 12 T cell receptor beta chains from one specimen sequenced in a study of T cells of healthy individuals. TCRdb re-derived calls from the 5' RACE reads in MiXCR, one entry per CDR3 protein. The sample lists about 53,000 distinct CDR3 sequences, approximately 14% occurring once. The source is a human donor in good health.

This clonotype was observed at least ten times. The chain couples TRBV29-1 to TRBJ1-2; D possibly corresponds to TRBD1 (6 bases). V was pared by 5 bases and J by 4 bases, with 11 bases between. The germline V gene encodes CDR1 SQVTM and CDR2 ANQGSEA. CDR3 size: 12 residues. As DNA, the CDR3 is TGCAGCGTTCCGCAGGGGATCTATGGCTACACCTTC. Its translation: CSVPQGIYGYTF.

This clonotype was counted many times. This chain's CDR3 is CASSVEAGLVLGEQYF. CDR3 nucleotide sequence: TGTGCCAGCAGCGTAGAGGCAGGTCTTGTCTTGGGGGAGCAGTACTTC. The chain employs TRBV9 and TRBJ2-7; D remains ambiguous. The V gene lost 0 bases and the J gene lost 7 bases, with 20 bases spanning the gap. Per the germline V gene, CDR1 is SGDLS and CDR2 is YYNGEE. The CDR3 runs to 16 residues. The full variable domain, completed using reference TRBV9 and TRBJ2-7, is DSGVTQTPKHLITATGQRVTLRCSPRSGDLSVYWYQQSLDQGLQFLIQYYNGEERAKGNILERFSAQQFPDLHSELNLSSLELGDSALYFCASSVEAGLVLGEQYFGPGTRLTVT.

The sample holds a few counts of this clonotype. V gene TRBV7-6 combines with J gene TRBJ1-6; 8 bases are shared with TRBD1. The germline gives CDR1 SGHVS, CDR2 FNYEAQ. Trimming removed 5 bases from V and 8 bases from J; junction bases left unmatched: 5. The CDR3 totals 14 residues. Here the CDR3 DNA reads TGTGCCAGCAGCGCAGGACAGGGCGATTCACCCCTCCACTTT. Protein: CASSAGQGDSPLHF.

This chain joins TRBV20-1 and TRBJ1-1; D might be TRBD1 (6 bases). The V and J ends lost 5 bases and 0 bases respectively, with 13 bases between them. The CDR3 totals 14 residues. Germline-derived CDR1 and CDR2 are DFQATT and SNEGSKA (reference sequence). The CDR3 bases are TGCAGTGCTCGGAACAGGGCTTTGAACACTGAAGCTTTCTTT. Protein: CSARNRALNTEAFF.

A note on this clonotype: Lacking the conserved final phenylalanine or tryptophan, this CDR3 likely reflects a read error. This chain uses TRBV7-8 with TRBJ2-4; 9 positions agree with TRBD2. With V trimmed by 6 bases and J by 6 bases, 6 bases remained unmatched. Germline CDR1 and CDR2: SGHVS and FQNEAQ. CDR3 length: 14 residues. CDR3 loop: CASRRSGRSNIQYL. In nucleotides, the CDR3 is TGTGCCAGCAGACGGAGCGGGAGGTCAAACATTCAGTACTTG.

This clonotype has more than one count but fewer than ten. The chain links TRBV7-3 to TRBJ2-1; D may be TRBD2 (5 bases). Trimming removed 5 bases from V and 1 base from J, with 12 bases in between. The CDR3 covers 15 residues. The germline V gene encodes CDR1 SGHTA and CDR2 FQGTGA. The CDR3 is CASSPPGVSYNEQFF. The CDR3 DNA reads TGTGCCAGCAGCCCCCCCGGGGTATCCTACAATGAGCAGTTCTTC.

This clonotype was counted many times. The chain links TRBV5-5 to TRBJ2-6, with 8 bases identical to TRBD1. The CDR3 totals 21 residues. V lost 2 bases, J lost 2 bases, and 18 bases stayed unmatched. Per germline, CDR1 SGHKS and CDR2 YYEKEE (reference sequence). The CDR3 sequence is CASSFGGLGRGQIAGANVLTF. The CDR3 DNA sequence: TGTGCCAGCAGCTTTGGCGGTTTGGGCAGGGGGCAAATTGCTGGGGCCAACGTCCTGACTTTC.

This rearrangement joins TRBV5-8 to TRBJ2-5; D perhaps matches TRBD1 (5 bases). Trimming left V 4 bases short and J 1 base short, with 11 bases between. This CDR3 region has 14 residues. Germline CDR1 SGHTS, CDR2 YDEGEE. The CDR3 nucleotides read TGTGCCAGCAGCGCGCGACAGATCCAAGAGACCCAGTACTTC. Amino acid sequence: CASSARQIQETQYF.

This clonotype was seen a handful of times. The V call is TRBV12-3 or TRBV12-4, the J call TRBJ1-6; the D is unclear. The V and J ends lost 3 bases and 9 bases respectively, with 12 bases between them. The CDR3 contains 14 residues. The CDR3 nucleotides read TGTGCCAGCAGTTTCTACGGGGATCGTTCACCCCTCCACTTT. It yields the protein CASSFYGDRSPLHF.

This clonotype came up many times. The V gene is TRBV29-1, the J gene TRBJ2-7, with 8 bases that match TRBD1. Germline trimming cut 6 bases from V and 5 bases from J; bases unmatched to any gene: 12. Germline V gene lookup returns CDR1 SQVTM and CDR2 ANQGSEA. This CDR3 spans 14 amino acids. The CDR3 DNA reads TGCAGCGTCGCGACAGGGGACGTTAAACACGAGCAGTACTTC. This translates into CSVATGDVKHEQYF.

This clonotype was seen more than once but under ten times. Relative to the germline gene, one junction end is altered; a read error may explain this. This chain uses TRBV2 with TRBJ2-7; maybe TRBD2 (6 bases). The CDR3 is made up of 11 amino acids. Germline V CDR1 and CDR2: SNHLY, FYNNEI. CDR3 DNA: TGTGCCAGCAGTGACCGGACTACAACTCATTTC. Protein: CASSDRTTTHF.

This clonotype appeared many times. The chain carries TRBV13 and TRBJ2-5; possibly TRBD1 or TRBD2 for D (5 bases each). The V and J ends lost 5 bases and 2 bases respectively, with 21 bases between them. The CDR3 runs 17 residues. CDR1 and CDR2 from the germline V gene are PRHDT and FYEKMQ (reference sequence). The CDR3 is CASSNWRSGGGQETQYF. For the CDR3, the DNA is TGTGCCAGCAGCAACTGGAGGAGCGGTGGGGGACAAGAGACCCAGTACTTC.